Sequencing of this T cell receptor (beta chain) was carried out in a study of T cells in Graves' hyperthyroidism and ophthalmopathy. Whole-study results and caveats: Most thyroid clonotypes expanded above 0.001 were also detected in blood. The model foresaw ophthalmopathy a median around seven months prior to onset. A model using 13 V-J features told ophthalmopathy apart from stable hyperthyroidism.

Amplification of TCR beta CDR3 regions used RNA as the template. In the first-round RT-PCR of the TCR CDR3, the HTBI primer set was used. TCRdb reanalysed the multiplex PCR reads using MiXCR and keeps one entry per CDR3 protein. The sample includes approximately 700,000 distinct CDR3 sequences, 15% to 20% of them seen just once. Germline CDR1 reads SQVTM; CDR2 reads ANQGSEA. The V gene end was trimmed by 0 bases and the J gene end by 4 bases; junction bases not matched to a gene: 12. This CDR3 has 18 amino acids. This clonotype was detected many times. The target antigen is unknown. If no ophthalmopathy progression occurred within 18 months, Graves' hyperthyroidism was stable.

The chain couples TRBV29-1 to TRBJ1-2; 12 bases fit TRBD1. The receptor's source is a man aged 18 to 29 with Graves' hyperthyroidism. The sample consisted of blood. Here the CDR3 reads CSVEDPPGQGARFYGYTF. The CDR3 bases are TGCAGCGTTGAAGACCCTCCGGGACAGGGGGCTCGTTTCTATGGCTACACCTTC.